Each of the 6 T cell receptor beta chains below was sequenced from the same sample in a study of T cells after yellow fever vaccination. TCRdb re-analysed the 5' RACE reads in MiXCR, keeping a single row per CDR3 protein. This repertoire shows about 500,000 distinct CDR3 sequences, about a sixth found once; its top ten account for 15% to 20%. The specimen was PBMCs, collected about 5 days after the first yellow fever vaccination. The receptors originated from a young man who received the YFV17D yellow fever vaccine.

V usage is TRBV20-1 and J usage is TRBJ2-5, with D tentatively TRBD2 (6 bases). The CDR3 has 15 residues. The V end was cut by 3 bases, the J end by 1 base, with 15 bases between. Germline V CDR1 and CDR2: DFQATT, SNEGSKA (reference sequence). The CDR3 is CSARPPGLPQETQYF. Here the CDR3 DNA reads TGCAGTGCTAGGCCCCCGGGACTCCCCCAAGAGACCCAGTACTTC.

The gene calls are TRBV5-6 and TRBJ1-2; D gene ambiguous. This CDR3 comprises 14 residues. Germline V gene data show CDR1 as SGHDT and CDR2 as YYEEEE. Trimming took off 5 bases at V and 4 bases at J, with 15 bases between the two ends. The CDR3 DNA is TGTGCCAGCAGGGGCCAAGGCACGGTCTATGGCTACACCTTC. This encodes CASRGQGTVYGYTF.

The chain recombines TRBV7-1 with TRBJ2-2; no definite D call. TRBV7-1 is annotated as an ORF whose role is uncertain. The ends were cut back, 5 bases at V and 3 bases at J, with 10 bases in the middle. CDR3 length: 14 residues. The chain's CDR3 is CASSPETYTGELFF. CDR3 in DNA: TGTGCCAGCAGCCCCGAGACCTACACCGGGGAGCTGTTTTTT.

This clonotype was picked up a small number of times. This chain connects TRBV24-1 to TRBJ2-1; TRBD2 matches 12 bases. The CDR3 covers 15 residues. The V gene's germline CDR1 is KGHDR and CDR2 SFDVKD. Trimming took 4 bases from V and 10 from J; bases not matched to a gene: 7. The chain's CDR3 is CATSEGLAGIREQFF. CDR3 sequence (DNA): TGTGCCACCAGTGAGGGACTAGCGGGTATCCGGGAGCAGTTCTTC.

The chain employs TRBV4-1 and TRBJ2-1; D ambiguous. The CDR3 loop spans 13 amino acids. The germline CDR1 and CDR2 sequences are MGHRA and YSYEKL. Trimming cost V 4 bases and J 7 bases, with 11 bases left between them. CDR3 nucleotides: TGCGCCAGCAGCCCGGCCCCTGGGAATGAGCAGTTCTTC. Amino acids: CASSPAPGNEQFF.

This clonotype was seen a few times. This chain connects TRBV9 to TRBJ2-3; 7 nucleotides agree with TRBD2. The CDR3 spans 15 residues. The germline CDR1 and CDR2 sequences are SGDLS and YYNGEE. The J segment lost 10 bases and the V segment lost 0 bases, leaving 11 bases of the junction unmatched. CDR3 loop: CASSVEAGDGKAQYF. The CDR3 nucleotides read TGTGCCAGCAGCGTAGAGGCGGGGGACGGTAAAGCGCAGTATTTT.